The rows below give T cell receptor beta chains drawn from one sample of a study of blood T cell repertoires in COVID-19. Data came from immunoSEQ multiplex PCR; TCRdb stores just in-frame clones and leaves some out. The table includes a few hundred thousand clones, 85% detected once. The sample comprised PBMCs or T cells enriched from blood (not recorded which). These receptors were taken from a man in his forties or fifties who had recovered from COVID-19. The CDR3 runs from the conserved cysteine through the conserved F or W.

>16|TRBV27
CASSLSLAASYNEQFF
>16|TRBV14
CASSQGNTAPLDEQFF
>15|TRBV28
CASSLLTGFNEKLFF
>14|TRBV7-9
CASSGRQGDYEQYF
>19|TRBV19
CASSMPGDRLRIGNQPQHF
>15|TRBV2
CASSEDQGRNQPQHF
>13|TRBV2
CASSRTSGNEQYF
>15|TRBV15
CATSTGDTGANVLTF
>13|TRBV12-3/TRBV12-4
CASSLSWNTEAFF
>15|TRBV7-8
CASSPSGTLGEKLFF
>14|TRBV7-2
CASSLAGRDNEQFF
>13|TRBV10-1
CAKWWREDYEQYF
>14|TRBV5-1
CASSGERDTGELFF
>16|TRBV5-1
CASSLGLAGVADTQYF
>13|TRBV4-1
CASSQSVNTEAFF
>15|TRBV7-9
CASSPKTGYSYEQYF
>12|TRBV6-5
CAHSSRRGTQYF
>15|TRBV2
CASSSGGLALYEQYF
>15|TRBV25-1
CASSETGKGTYEQYF
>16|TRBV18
CASSPTGALGGEKLFF
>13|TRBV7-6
CASATGPSSPLHF
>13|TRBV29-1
CSVGIREGEKLFF
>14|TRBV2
CASGTVYSNQPQHF
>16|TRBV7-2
CASNVGLAGAIGEQYF
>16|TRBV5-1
CASMTSGRGSDNEQFF
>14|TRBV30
CAWEGRRQGREQYF
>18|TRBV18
CASSPRGQGFANTGELFF
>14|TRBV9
CASSANSGDYGYTF
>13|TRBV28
CASSSTATYEQYF
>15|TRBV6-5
CASSYRLAGVYEQYF
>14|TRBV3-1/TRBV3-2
CASSQNLASETQYF
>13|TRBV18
CASSPSRQDGYTF
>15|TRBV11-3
CASSTSGGSTDTQYF
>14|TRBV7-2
CATARGDRSNEQYF
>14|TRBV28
CASSFGQGHQPQHF
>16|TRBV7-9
CASSRILSLRGETQYF
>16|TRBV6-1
CASRESTSGNTGELFF
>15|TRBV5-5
CASSLASGLSYEQYF
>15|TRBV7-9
CASSLLTGMNTEAFF
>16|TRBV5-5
CASSKNPDSSNQPQHF
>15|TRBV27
CASSLLAGGPLEQFF
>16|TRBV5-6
CASSHITSGSKNEQFF